The next 9 T cell receptor beta chains were all read from a single sample in a study of T-cell memory formation after mild COVID-19. In TCRdb, the 5' RACE reads were re-called with MiXCR into one record per CDR3 protein. This table has a few hundred thousand distinct CDR3 sequences, approximately 25% appearing once. The source material was PBMCs or a T cell subset sorted from them (not recorded which). These receptor sequences come from an adult woman who had mild COVID-19 (a few samples of this study predate the infection). Cell type and time point are not known.

The V call is TRBV12-3 or TRBV12-4, the J call TRBJ2-5; tentatively, D is TRBD2 (6 bases). The CDR3 covers 14 residues. Trimming shortened V by 4 bases and J by 0 bases, and 9 bases separated the two germline ends. The CDR3 protein is CASSSGDYQETQYF. The CDR3, as DNA: TGTGCCAGCAGTTCTGGGGACTACCAAGAGACCCAGTACTTC.

The chain employs TRBV20-1 and TRBJ2-4; D not certain. Trimming cost V 5 bases and J 5 bases, with 7 bases left between them. CDR3 size: 11 residues. CDR1 and CDR2 from the germline V gene are DFQATT and SNEGSKA (reference sequence). CDR3 sequence reads: CSAAKENIQYF. The CDR3 nucleotides read TGCAGTGCTGCCAAGGAAAACATTCAGTACTTC.

The chain has TRBV2 and TRBJ2-5, with a possible D match to TRBD1 (6 bases). Germline CDR1 and CDR2: SNHLY and FYNNEI. V was trimmed by 3 bases and J by 1 base, leaving 12 bases between them. This CDR3 region has 15 residues. The CDR3 spells CASSDQGLSQETQYF. Written as DNA, the CDR3 is TGTGCCAGCAGTGATCAGGGGTTGTCCCAAGAGACCCAGTACTTC.

J is TRBJ2-1 and V is TRBV12-3 or TRBV12-4; 9 bases are a match to TRBD2. The junction had 17 bases not matched to a gene; V was cut back by 8 bases and J by 6 bases. This CDR3 is built from 17 residues. CDR3 coding DNA: TGTGCCAGCTGGGTAATGGGGACTAGCTTTGAGAGCAATGAGCAGTTCTTC. This translates into CASWVMGTSFESNEQFF.

V gene TRBV12-3 or TRBV12-4 combines with J gene TRBJ1-2; 9 nucleotides agree with TRBD1. V shed 4 bases, J shed 6 bases, and the junction held 9 bases outside the gene matches. The CDR3 runs 15 residues. The CDR3 region is CASSSRTGVADGYTF. CDR3 coding DNA: TGTGCCAGCAGTTCCAGGACAGGGGTCGCAGATGGCTACACCTTC.

The J gene is TRBJ2-1, the V gene TRBV24-1; 9 bases map to TRBD1. J gave up 9 bases and V 4 bases, and 6 bases lay outside the gene matches. The CDR3 contains 14 residues. Germline V CDR1 and CDR2: KGHDR, SFDVKD. As DNA, the CDR3 is TGTGCCACCAGTGACTCACAGGGGGCGGTTGAGCAGTTCTTC. This sequence encodes CATSDSQGAVEQFF.

This clonotype was seen a few times. The rearrangement links TRBV30 to TRBJ2-5; 7 bases match TRBD2. CDR1 GTSNPN and CDR2 SVGIG come from the germline V gene (reference sequence). Trimming removed 1 base from V and 4 bases from J; junction bases left unmatched: 6. The length of the CDR3 is 14 residues. The CDR3 bases are TGTGCCTGGAGTGGCGGGAGAATGGGAGAGACCCAGTACTTC. The encoded protein is CAWSGGRMGETQYF.

The chain employs TRBV6-1 and TRBJ1-1; 7 bases agree with TRBD1. Per germline, CDR1 MNHNS and CDR2 SASEGT. V dropped 3 bases and J dropped 3; count of bases not matched to a gene: 7. This CDR3 spans 15 amino acids. For the CDR3, the DNA is TGTGCCAGCAGTGATGAGGGACAGCTGCACACTGAAGCTTTCTTT. As protein: CASSDEGQLHTEAFF.

This clonotype was detected a few times. The chain uses TRBV7-8 and TRBJ2-7; possibly TRBD1 for D (5 bases). Looked up from germline, CDR1 is SGHVS and CDR2 is FQNEAQ. There are 15 residues in the CDR3. The V gene lost 3 bases and the J gene lost 2 bases, with 14 bases spanning the gap. This CDR3 is CASSFSPGITYEQYF. The CDR3 DNA reads as TGTGCCAGCAGCTTCTCCCCAGGGATCACCTACGAGCAGTACTTC.